Sequencing of this T cell receptor (beta chain) was carried out in a study of blood T cell repertoires in COVID-19 (dated by TCRdb to the early 2020s). With regard to the full study: Samples covering the acute and convalescent phases of COVID-19 were provided by collaborators in the United States, Italy and Spain. HLA class I and class II types, where available, came from metadata supplied by the sample provider rather than from assay-based typing. The dataset comprised deeply sampled blood TCRbeta repertoires from subjects exposed to, actively infected with, or recovered from COVID-19. The repertoires were released in a freely available public database intended as a resource for research on the immune response to SARS-CoV-2. A de-identified subject ID, COVID-19 status, age in years and sex were almost always included in the sample metadata. The material from the prospective study consisted of cDNA or gDNA derived from T cells, B-cell-depleted T cells, or PBMCs. The samples were drawn from two sources: the first 160 participants of the ongoing ImmuneRACE study, and 1,254 subjects contributed by 6 global collaborators. Results and caveats for the whole study, not just this receptor: The quantity of clinical and demographic metadata differed by source and by participant and was supplied without curation.

TCRbeta CDR3 regions were amplified from genomic DNA using the immunoSEQ Assay, a bias-controlled multiplex PCR. Concerning the study's data processing: Within the assay, amplification of reference gene primers was used to estimate how many nucleated cells each sample contained. Sequence reads were collapsed and filtered to measure the absolute abundance of every unique TCRbeta CDR3 rearrangement. For each sample, productive Simpson clonality was calculated by taking the square root of Simpson's diversity index across productive rearrangements. TCRdb took this table from immuneACCESS and kept in-frame rearrangements with V and J called. Such tables lack part of the clones; where checked against another copy, unresolved V genes explain under half of the gap, and the rest is unexplained. V, J and clone size are those of that table, while D and trimming were read from the DNA. This sample lists around 270,000 clones; roughly four fifths were detected once. Roughly 14% of the sample is in the top ten clones.

One collaborating source in Seattle enrolled patients while the patients were actively infected and followed the patients over time throughout the course of disease. The collaborating institutions used their own protocols to collect whole blood in K2EDTA tubes. For TCRbeta analysis, collaborators shipped samples in one of three forms: frozen whole blood, isolated PBMCs, or DNA extracted from either of those sample types. Via the germline V gene, CDR1 is MGHRA and CDR2 YSYEKL. V is clipped by 4 bases and J by 3 bases, and the sequence between their germline boundaries is 8 bases long. The CDR3 contains 13 residues, cysteine and phenylalanine counted. The sequence is cut down to CDR3 DNA, 39 bases in frame from base 1. Comment on this clone: It has no known antigen specificity. Per-base quality was not reported, and no clone a single base away is much larger than it.

The receptor was isolated from a person between 65 and 79 years old with COVID-19, enrolled during active disease. Material: peripheral blood. The receptor chain draws on TRBV4-1 and TRBJ2-3; no D gene is confidently identified. The bases read TGCGCCAGCAGCCGCGTAGTTACAGATACGCAGTATTTT. Translated, this gives CASSRVVTDTQYF.